Shown below are 28 T cell receptor beta chains from a single sample sequenced in a study of persistence of HIV-infected CD4 T cells. Cells were stimulated with overlapping HIV-1 Gag 15-mer peptides. CD4+ T cells upregulating both CD40 ligand and CD69 were sorted as responding cells. The libraries were made with immunoSEQ version 4 in survey mode. Clones were sequenced by immunoSEQ multiplex PCR, and TCRdb holds only the in-frame ones, with some missing. Among some 30,000 clones listed, roughly 71% were seen once. These receptors' antigens are unknown. This material consisted of CD4+ T cells sorted from PBMCs after roughly 18-hour stimulation, taken from a patient who received antiretroviral therapy. These receptors came from an adult man with HIV who was CMV-seropositive.

The genes are TRBV7-2 and TRBJ2-2; D gene ambiguous. The CDR3 sequence is 13 residues long. V gave up 1 base and J gave up 5 bases, with 5 bases separating them. The germline gives CDR1 SGHTA, CDR2 FQGNSA. CDR3 loop: CASSLVLTGELFF. CDR3 sequence (DNA): TGTGCCAGCAGCTTAGTACTGACCGGGGAGCTGTTTTTT.

The CDR3 loop reads CASSRITQGSTSGANVLTF. DNA for the CDR3: TGTGCCAGCAGTCGTATTACCCAGGGATCCACCTCTGGGGCCAACGTCCTGACTTTC. The V gene is TRBV6-6, the J gene TRBJ2-6; possibly TRBD1 for D (5 bases). Trimming took off 5 bases at V and 0 bases at J, with 20 bases between the two ends. The CDR3 runs 19 residues. Germline V gene sequence: CDR1 MNHNY, CDR2 SVGAGI (reference sequence).

The chain is built from TRBV2 and TRBJ2-3; a possible D gene is TRBD1 (6 bases). From germline, CDR1 is SNHLY and CDR2 FYNNEI. The CDR3 extends over 15 amino acids. Deletions cut 4 bases from V and 2 bases from J, with 13 bases between. In DNA form, the CDR3 reads TGTGCCAGCAGTGCTACAGGGACCGCCACAGATACGCAGTATTTT. Translation: CASSATGTATDTQYF. Using reference TRBV2 and TRBJ2-3 for the parts outside the CDR3, the full variable domain is EPEVTQTPSHQVTQMGQEVILRCVPISNHLYFYWYRQILGQKVEFLVSFYNNEISEKSEIFDDQFSVERPDGSNFTLKIRSTKLEDSAMYFCASSATGTATDTQYFGPGTRLTVL.

The chain carries TRBV27 and TRBJ1-4; D is ambiguous. The germline CDR1 and CDR2 sequences are MNHEY and SMNVEV (reference sequence). CDR3 length: 15 residues. V shed 5 bases and J shed 4 bases, with 14 bases lying between them. Written as DNA, the CDR3 is TGTGCCAGCAGTCCGCGACCCGCCTTTAATGAAAAACTGTTTTTT. Translation: CASSPRPAFNEKLFF.

This clone occurred a few times. This chain joins TRBV27 and TRBJ2-1; possible D gene TRBD2, 6 bases. V was clipped by 3 bases and J by 7 bases, with 16 bases between them. CDR1 is MNHEY, CDR2 SMNVEV, per germline (reference sequence). CDR3 length equals 15 residues. CDR3 sequence: CASSLEGTAYNEQFF. In nucleotides, the CDR3 is TGTGCCAGCAGTTTGGAGGGGACGGCGTATAATGAGCAGTTCTTC.

The chain is built from TRBV3-1 (or the pseudogene TRBV3-2) and TRBJ1-1; perhaps TRBD1 as D (5 bases). This CDR3 spans 15 amino acids. From germline, CDR1 is LGHDT and CDR2 YNNKEL (reference sequence). Trimming removed 1 base at V and 4 bases at J, with 13 bases between. In DNA form, the CDR3 reads TGTGCCAGCAGCCAAGCCCTCCGAAGGGGCACTGAAGCTTTCTTT. Its translation is CASSQALRRGTEAFF.

This chain links TRBV11-3 with TRBJ1-1; 9 positions match TRBD1. CDR1 is SGHNT, CDR2 YENEEA, per germline. The CDR3 length is 14 residues. V trimming: 5 bases; J trimming: 6 bases; junction bases outside the gene matches: 7. DNA of the CDR3: TGTGCCAGCAGCCGGGGGGGACAGGGAGCTGAAGCTTTCTTT. It yields the protein CASSRGGQGAEAFF. The full variable domain, with the rest looked up from reference TRBV11-3 and TRBJ1-1, is EAGVVQSPRYKIIEKKQPVAFWCNPISGHNTLYWYLQNLGQGPELLIRYENEEAVDDSQLPKDRFSAERLKGVDSTLKIQPAELGDSAVYLCASSRGGQGAEAFFGQGTRLTVV.

The rearrangement uses TRBV15 and TRBJ2-7; 8 bases map to TRBD2. The CDR3 extends over 15 amino acids. The J segment lost 2 bases and the V segment lost 0 bases, leaving 3 bases of the junction unmatched. Germline CDR1 and CDR2: LNHNV and YYDKDF (reference sequence). CDR3 sequence: CATSRDRGGTYEQYF. CDR3 sequence (DNA): TGTGCCACCAGCAGAGATCGGGGGGGTACCTACGAGCAGTACTTC.

The rearrangement links TRBV5-5 to TRBJ2-7, with 9 nucleotides matching TRBD2. The V segment lost 4 bases and the J segment 11 bases; nucleotides outside the gene matches: 7. Germline CDR1 is SGHKS and CDR2 is YYEKEE (reference sequence). This CDR3 comprises 12 residues. The CDR3 coding sequence is TGTGCCAGCAGCGGGGCAGTAGCGGGGGAGTACTTC. Translated: CASSGAVAGEYF.

The count of this clone is one. The chain uses TRBV10-3 and TRBJ2-7, with D possibly being TRBD1 (5 bases). The CDR3 extends over 13 amino acids. From germline, CDR1 is ENHRY and CDR2 SYGVKD. The V gene lost 10 bases and the J gene lost 1 base, with 14 bases spanning the gap. The CDR3 nucleotides are TGTGCCACCCACGATACAGGTTCCTACGAGCAGTACTTC. It translates to CATHDTGSYEQYF.

The rearrangement joins TRBV11-2 to TRBJ2-7; 10 bases match TRBD1. Germline CDR1 SGHAT, CDR2 FQNNGV. The length of the CDR3 is 16 residues. V was clipped by 3 bases and J by 7 bases; unmatched bases: 12. DNA of the CDR3: TGTGCCAGCAGCTTCGCCGGGACAGGGGTTCTAGGAGAGCAGTACTTC. Translated, it gives CASSFAGTGVLGEQYF.

V gene TRBV7-2 combines with J gene TRBJ2-3; D remains ambiguous. The germline V and J ends were trimmed by 1 base and 1 base, with 9 bases remaining between them. The length of the CDR3 is 15 residues. Germline lookup yields CDR1 SGHTA and CDR2 FQGNSA. The CDR3 nucleotides read TGTGCCAGCAGCTTAGGTGGGCACGGCACAGATACGCAGTATTTT. The encoded protein is CASSLGGHGTDTQYF.

In its sample, this clone was seen a few times. The chain recombines TRBV6-2 or TRBV6-3 with TRBJ1-2; no clear D. V was trimmed by 4 bases and J by 0 bases, leaving 9 bases between them. The CDR3 runs 14 residues. CDR1 and CDR2 from the germline V gene are MNHEY and SVGEGT. The CDR3 bases are TGTGCCAGCAGTTTACTTGCCTCTAACTATGGCTACACCTTC. Residues: CASSLLASNYGYTF.

V is TRBV7-8 and J is TRBJ2-4; D tentatively reads TRBD1 or TRBD2 (5 bases each). Germline V gene lookup returns CDR1 SGHVS and CDR2 FQNEAQ. The CDR3 extends over 18 amino acids. The V end was cut by 8 bases, the J end by 0 bases, with 23 bases between. Here the CDR3 reads CASVLGTGPGLAKNIQYF. CDR3 nucleotide sequence: TGTGCCAGCGTCTTGGGGACCGGACCAGGCCTAGCCAAAAACATTCAGTACTTC.

J is TRBJ1-6 and V is TRBV7-2; maybe TRBD1 (6 bases). V was shortened by 6 bases and J by 14 bases, with 17 bases between the two germline ends. This CDR3 has 13 residues. Per germline, CDR1 SGHTA and CDR2 FQGNSA. CDR3 DNA sequence: TGTGCCAGCAGGAATGGGGGGGCGAACACCCTCCACTTT. It translates to CASRNGGANTLHF.

The chain combines TRBV6-5 with TRBJ2-2; D could derive from TRBD1 or TRBD2 (6 bases each). The CDR3 spans 14 residues. The V end was cut by 7 bases, the J end by 6 bases, with 15 bases between. The germline V gene encodes CDR1 MNHEY and CDR2 SVGAGI. CDR3 sequence reads: CASTTRGPPGELFF. CDR3 coding DNA: TGTGCCAGCACCACCCGGGGGCCTCCCGGGGAGCTGTTTTTT.

The gene calls are TRBV5-6 and TRBJ2-1; no reliable D call. The CDR3 covers 12 residues. Germline V gene sequence: CDR1 SGHDT, CDR2 YYEEEE. Trimming left V 5 bases short and J 7 bases short, with 10 bases between. Written as DNA, the CDR3 is TGTGCCAGCAGTTCCCCGGTGAATGAGCAGTTCTTC. Its translation: CASSSPVNEQFF.

The V call is TRBV7-9, the J call TRBJ2-3; possibly TRBD2 for D (5 bases). The CDR3 runs 15 residues. The V and J ends lost 5 bases and 6 bases respectively, with 18 bases between them. Germline values: CDR1 SEHNR, CDR2 FQNEAQ (reference sequence). CDR3 residues: CASSPIGITGDTQYF. The DNA of the CDR3 is TGTGCCAGCAGCCCCATAGGGATTACGGGGGATACGCAGTATTTT.

This clone has only a few counts. V and J are TRBV6-1 and TRBJ1-2; D not certain. Germline V gene data show CDR1 as MNHNS and CDR2 as SASEGT. The ends were cut back, 1 base at V and 6 bases at J, with 12 bases in the middle. CDR3 length: 14 residues. Here the CDR3 reads CASSEDGRVDGYTF. The CDR3 coding sequence is TGTGCCAGCAGTGAAGACGGTCGGGTGGATGGCTACACCTTC.

The rearrangement uses TRBV28 and TRBJ1-6; D ambiguous. The CDR3 totals 12 residues. Germline CDR1 is MDHEN and CDR2 is SYDVKM. Trimming cost V 7 bases and J 7 bases, with 8 bases left between them. The CDR3 is CASTFANSPLHF. CDR3 coding DNA: TGTGCCAGCACCTTCGCCAATTCACCCCTCCACTTT.

V is TRBV6-5 and J is TRBJ1-3; D remains unclear. V dropped 0 bases and J dropped 4 bases, with 13 bases sitting between them. CDR1 is MNHEY and CDR2 is SVGAGI in the germline V gene. CDR3 length: 16 residues. CDR3 amino acids: CASSYSLPTEGNTIYF. The DNA of the CDR3 is TGTGCCAGCAGTTACTCGTTACCAACCGAGGGAAACACCATATATTTT.

V and J are TRBV7-9 and TRBJ1-1; perhaps TRBD1 as D (6 bases). The CDR3 runs to 14 residues. The germline V gene has CDR1 SEHNR and CDR2 FQNEAQ (reference sequence). The V gene lost 5 bases and the J gene lost 6 bases, with 16 bases spanning the gap. CDR3 residues: CASSPTPNRAEAFF. In DNA form, the CDR3 reads TGTGCCAGCAGCCCCACCCCGAACAGGGCTGAAGCTTTCTTT.

The chain has TRBV6-5 and TRBJ2-6; a possible D gene is TRBD1 (6 bases). Germline V gives CDR1 MNHEY, CDR2 SVGAGI. CDR3 length equals 14 residues. Trimming removed 9 bases at V and 2 bases at J, with 11 bases between. DNA of the CDR3: TGTGCCAGTATACAGGGAGCTGGGGCCAACGTCCTGACTTTC. Residues: CASIQGAGANVLTF.

This chain's CDR3 is CASSEGARGSSNQPQHF. The CDR3 nucleotides are TGTGCCAGCAGTGAAGGGGCCAGGGGGAGTAGCAATCAGCCCCAGCATTTT. The chain recombines TRBV2 with TRBJ1-5; TRBD1 agrees at 7 bases. CDR3 size: 17 residues. J gave up 0 bases and V 1 base, and 6 bases lay outside the gene matches. Germline CDR1 and CDR2: SNHLY and FYNNEI.

The chain couples TRBV10-3 to TRBJ2-1; D perhaps matches TRBD2 (5 bases). Germline CDR1 is ENHRY and CDR2 is SYGVKD. V lost 3 bases and J lost 5, with 8 bases in between. The CDR3 covers 13 residues. CDR3 DNA sequence: TGTGCCATCAGTGAACGGGAAAACAATGAGCAGTTCTTC. Amino acid sequence: CAISERENNEQFF.

The V and J genes are TRBV25-1 and TRBJ1-6, with 7 bases that match TRBD1. The CDR3 is 14 amino acids. Germline lookup yields CDR1 MGHDK and CDR2 SYGVNS. The J segment lost 7 bases and the V segment lost 6 bases, leaving 6 bases of the junction unmatched. CDR3 sequence reads: CASRGDRVNSPLHF. The CDR3 nucleotides are TGTGCCAGCAGAGGGGACAGAGTCAATTCACCCCTCCACTTT.

J is TRBJ2-4 and V is TRBV6-6; D is possibly TRBD1 or TRBD2 (5 bases each). This CDR3 is built from 13 residues. Trimming removed 6 bases from V and 6 bases from J, with 12 bases in between. In germline, CDR1 is MNHNY, CDR2 SVGAGI (reference sequence). The CDR3 region has the DNA TGTGCCAGCAGGGCAGGGAGTACAAACATTCAGTACTTC. Its protein product is CASRAGSTNIQYF.

This clone was seen a handful of times. The chain employs TRBV3-1 (or the pseudogene TRBV3-2) and TRBJ2-3; D remains unclear. This CDR3 comprises 12 residues. Germline V lookup: CDR1 LGHDT, CDR2 YNNKEL (reference sequence). The ends were cut back, 4 bases at V and 3 bases at J, with 5 bases in the middle. The CDR3 sequence: CASSRATDTQYF. In DNA, the CDR3 is TGTGCCAGCAGCCGAGCAACAGATACGCAGTATTTT.